Following are 24 T cell receptor beta chains from one sample sequenced in a study of T cell changes during pregnancy in multiple sclerosis. The assay was immunoSEQ multiplex PCR, and TCRdb's table has in-frame clones only and misses some. The sample holds some 28,000 clones, 85% to 95% seen once. The sample consisted of CD4+ T cells from peripheral blood mononuclear cells, taken in the first trimester of pregnancy. These receptors were collected from a female donor with multiple sclerosis, enrolled in a pregnancy study.

The chain joins TRBV4-1 to TRBJ1-2, with D hard to call. Trimming left V 4 bases short and J 2 bases short, with 8 bases between. The CDR3 is 13 residues long. CDR1 and CDR2 (germline): MGHRA, YSYEKL. CDR3 amino acids: CASSRSGNYGYTF. The CDR3 nucleotides are TGCGCCAGCAGCCGCAGCGGGAACTATGGCTACACCTTC.

The chain uses TRBV2 and TRBJ1-5; the D is unclear. The CDR3 extends over 14 amino acids. Between the trimmed V and J ends, which lost 2 bases and 3 bases, there was a span of 8 bases. Per the germline V gene, CDR1 is SNHLY and CDR2 is FYNNEI. This chain's CDR3 is CASSESFINQPQHF. CDR3 nucleotide sequence: TGTGCCAGCAGTGAAAGCTTTATCAATCAGCCCCAGCATTTT.

The chain has TRBV7-3 and TRBJ2-7; perhaps TRBD1 as D (5 bases). V lost 3 bases, J lost 7 bases, and 13 bases lay in between. The CDR3 runs to 13 residues. From germline, CDR1 is SGHTA and CDR2 FQGTGA. The CDR3 nucleotides are TGTGCCAGCAGCTTTTTCCCAGGGTGGGAGCAGTACTTC. Translation gives CASSFFPGWEQYF.

This sequence joins TRBV11-1 and TRBJ1-3, with 7 bases that match TRBD1. The CDR3 is made up of 13 amino acids. The J segment lost 5 bases and the V segment lost 5 bases, leaving 3 bases of the junction unmatched. Germline CDR1 reads SGHAT; CDR2 reads FQDESV (reference sequence). The CDR3 bases are TGTGCCAGCAGCCTGGGACAGAGAAACACCATATATTTT. This gives the protein CASSLGQRNTIYF.

The chain combines TRBV18 with TRBJ1-4; 7 nucleotides align to TRBD1. J lost 8 bases, V lost 3 bases, and 3 bases had no gene match. The CDR3 runs to 13 residues. Looked up from germline, CDR1 is KGHSH and CDR2 is LQKENI. The CDR3 DNA is TGTGCCAGCTCACCGGGCAGGGGGGAAAAACTGTTTTTT. This sequence encodes CASSPGRGEKLFF.

The rearrangement links TRBV6-5 to TRBJ2-3, with 7 bases lining up with TRBD2. Germline CDR1 is MNHEY and CDR2 is SVGAGI. This CDR3 is 13 amino acids long. With 8 bases clipped from V and 5 bases from J, the junction kept 7 bases outside the gene matches. CDR3 amino acids: CASWGGTGDTQYF. For the CDR3, the DNA is TGTGCCAGCTGGGGGGGGACGGGAGATACGCAGTATTTT.

The chain links TRBV10-3 to TRBJ2-7; 8 nucleotides match TRBD1. CDR1 and CDR2 (germline): ENHRY, SYGVKD. The V and J ends lost 9 bases and 4 bases, in that order; junction bases with no gene match: 11. The CDR3 runs 14 residues. Here the CDR3 reads CAMSGTGGLYEQYF. For the CDR3, the DNA is TGTGCCATGTCGGGGACAGGTGGCCTTTACGAGCAGTACTTC.

V and J are TRBV15 and TRBJ2-1; 8 bases match TRBD2. The CDR3 spans 15 residues. With 5 bases clipped from V and 0 bases from J, the junction kept 3 bases outside the gene matches. Looked up from germline, CDR1 is LNHNV and CDR2 is YYDKDF (reference sequence). The CDR3: CATSVGTSSYNEQFF. In DNA form, the CDR3 reads TGTGCCACCAGCGTAGGGACTAGCTCCTACAATGAGCAGTTCTTC. Full variable domain (rest looked up from reference TRBV15 and TRBJ2-1): DAMVIQNPRYQVTQFGKPVTLSCSQTLNHNVMYWYQQKSSQAPKLLFHYYDKDFNNEADTPDNFQSRRPNTSFCFLDIRSPGLGDTAMYLCATSVGTSSYNEQFFGPGTRLTVL.

J is TRBJ1-3 and V is TRBV5-1; TRBD1 is a possible D gene (5 bases). The CDR3 has 16 amino acids. With 1 base removed from V and 0 bases from J, the gap between germline ends came to 11 bases. Looked up from germline, CDR1 is SGHRS and CDR2 is YFSETQ. CDR3 residues: CASSLLGASSGNTIYF. CDR3 in DNA: TGCGCCAGCAGCTTGTTAGGGGCGAGCTCTGGAAACACCATATATTTT. Looking up the rest from reference TRBV5-1 and TRBJ1-3 gives the full variable domain: KAGVTQTPRYLIKTRGQQVTLSCSPISGHRSVSWYQQTPGQGLQFLFEYFSETQRNKGNFPGRFSGRQFSNSRSEMNVSTLELGDSALYLCASSLLGASSGNTIYFGEGSWLTVV.

The chain carries TRBV9 and TRBJ2-3; TRBD2 matches at 12 bases. Germline CDR1 SGDLS, CDR2 YYNGEE. V lost 7 bases and J lost 6; bases outside the gene matches: 15. This CDR3 spans 17 amino acids. CDR3 in DNA: TGTGCCAGCTCAAACCGGACTAGCGGGGTCCTCAGGGATACGCAGTATTTT. This translates into CASSNRTSGVLRDTQYF.

The genes are TRBV4-3 and TRBJ1-6; no clear D gene. The CDR3 totals 15 residues. Germline CDR1 and CDR2: LGHNA and YSLEER. Between the trimmed V and J ends, which lost 4 bases and 8 bases, there was a span of 15 bases. CDR3 residues: CASSPQLGSYSPLHF. The CDR3 region has the DNA TGCGCCAGCAGCCCACAGTTGGGCAGCTATTCACCCCTCCACTTT.

The chain joins TRBV6-5 to TRBJ1-1; D not certain. The CDR3 runs 12 residues. V gave up 5 bases and J gave up 11 bases, with 15 bases separating them. CDR1 is MNHEY, CDR2 SVGAGI, per germline. The CDR3 DNA reads as TGTGCCAGCAGTCTCCTCGGTGCCTCGGCTTTCTTT. It is translated as CASSLLGASAFF.

The rearrangement links TRBV10-3 to TRBJ1-1; 7 bases are shared with TRBD1. The germline CDR1 and CDR2 sequences are ENHRY and SYGVKD. The CDR3 runs to 15 residues. V was clipped by 3 bases and J by 1 base; unmatched bases: 5. The CDR3 here is CAISDLQGRNTEAFF. The CDR3 DNA reads as TGTGCCATCAGTGACCTACAGGGGCGGAACACTGAAGCTTTCTTT.

This chain connects TRBV6-6 to TRBJ1-5; D is ambiguous. Germline V lookup: CDR1 MNHNY, CDR2 SVGAGI (reference sequence). CDR3 length: 15 residues. The germline V and J ends were trimmed by 5 bases and 4 bases, with 15 bases remaining between them. The CDR3 is CASSRLEGWNQPQHF. CDR3 in DNA: TGTGCCAGCAGTCGCCTCGAGGGCTGGAATCAGCCCCAGCATTTT.

This clone has a handful of counts. This chain joins TRBV5-1 and TRBJ1-6, with 9 bases lining up with TRBD1. Germline V lookup: CDR1 SGHRS, CDR2 YFSETQ. CDR3 length: 13 amino acids. The CDR3 reads CDTGTGPNSPLHF. CDR3 nucleotides: TGCGACACCGGGACAGGGCCTAATTCACCCCTCCACTTT. The full variable domain, rest sourced from reference TRBV5-1 and TRBJ1-6, is KAGVTQTPRYLIKTRGQQVTLSCSPISGHRSVSWYQQTPGQGLQFLFEYFSETQRNKGNFPGRFSGRQFSNSRSEMNVSTLELGDSALYLCDTGTGPNSPLHFGNGTRLTVT.

The J gene is TRBJ1-2, the V gene TRBV2; 9 bases match TRBD1. The V and J ends lost 5 bases and 6 bases, in that order; junction bases with no gene match: 10. Germline CDR1 is SNHLY and CDR2 is FYNNEI. The CDR3 contains 15 residues. The CDR3 DNA sequence: TGTGCCAGCAGTTTTCTCGGGACAGGGTCGGATGGCTACACCTTC. Translated, it gives CASSFLGTGSDGYTF.

CDR3 region: CASSLAGGSDTQYF. The DNA for the CDR3 is TGTGCCAGCAGCTTGGCGGGGGGGTCAGATACGCAGTATTTT. V and J are TRBV7-9 and TRBJ2-3; 9 bases align to TRBD2. Trimming cost V 3 bases and J 4 bases; bases outside gene matches: 2. The CDR3 spans 14 residues. Germline-derived CDR1 and CDR2 are SEHNR and FQNEAQ (reference sequence).

The chain is built from TRBV7-8 and TRBJ2-7, with no clear D. Trimming left V 5 bases short and J 5 bases short, with 7 bases between. CDR1 and CDR2 from the germline V gene are SGHVS and FQNEAQ. The CDR3 covers 11 residues. The CDR3 protein is CASSVENEQYF. In DNA form, the CDR3 reads TGTGCCAGCAGCGTCGAGAACGAGCAGTACTTC.

This chain uses TRBV29-1 with TRBJ1-1; 7 bases match TRBD1. The CDR3 is made up of 14 amino acids. Germline V gene lookup returns CDR1 SQVTM and CDR2 ANQGSEA. Trimming removed 6 bases from V and 1 base from J; junction bases left unmatched: 8. The CDR3 loop reads CSVKETGPNTEAFF. The CDR3 region has the DNA TGCAGCGTCAAAGAGACAGGGCCGAACACTGAAGCTTTCTTT.

J is TRBJ1-3 and V is TRBV30; D is perhaps TRBD1 (6 bases). V was shortened by 3 bases and J by 4 bases, with 16 bases between the two germline ends. There are 15 residues in the CDR3. Germline CDR1 reads GTSNPN; CDR2 reads SVGIG (reference sequence). CDR3 loop: CAWSTVGGPGNTIYF. DNA of the CDR3: TGTGCCTGGAGCACAGTCGGGGGGCCGGGAAACACCATATATTTT. Filled out from reference TRBV30 and TRBJ1-3, the complete variable domain reads SQTIHQWPATLVQPVGSPLSLECTVEGTSNPNLYWYRQAAGRGLQLLFYSVGIGQISSEVPQNLSASRPQDRQFILSSKKLLLSDSGFYLCAWSTVGGPGNTIYFGEGSWLTVV.

The chain recombines TRBV19 with TRBJ2-7, with D maybe TRBD1 (6 bases). Trimming removed 1 base from V and 6 bases from J, with 16 bases in between. The CDR3 length is 15 residues. CDR1 is LNHDA and CDR2 is SQIVND in the germline V gene (reference sequence). The CDR3 protein is CASSIVQGSPSEQYF. The CDR3 DNA follows: TGTGCCAGTAGTATAGTACAGGGAAGCCCCTCCGAGCAGTACTTC.

The chain joins TRBV19 to TRBJ1-2; D ambiguous. Germline V lookup: CDR1 LNHDA, CDR2 SQIVND (reference sequence). The CDR3 loop spans 13 amino acids. Trimming left V 3 bases short and J 2 bases short, with 7 bases between. The CDR3 nucleotides read TGTGCCAGTAGTATCGGCGGAAACTATGGCTACACCTTC. Translation gives CASSIGGNYGYTF.

The chain employs TRBV2 and TRBJ1-6; D gene ambiguous. This CDR3 is built from 14 residues. V lost 6 bases to trimming and J lost 7 bases, with 13 bases between them. Germline V CDR1 and CDR2: SNHLY, FYNNEI. This chain's CDR3 is CASSPLQPNSPLHF. The CDR3, as DNA: TGTGCCAGCAGCCCCCTACAGCCGAATTCACCCCTCCACTTT.

CDR3 sequence (DNA): TGTGCCAGCAACCCGGGAGTGAGGGGTATCGGGAGTGGCTACACCTTC. Translation: CASNPGVRGIGSGYTF. The V and J genes are TRBV9 and TRBJ1-2; tentative D call: TRBD1 (5 bases). The V gene's germline CDR1 is SGDLS and CDR2 YYNGEE. V lost 6 bases, J lost 7 bases, and 25 bases lay in between. CDR3 size: 16 residues.